This T cell receptor (beta chain) was sequenced during a study of breast tumors, draining lymph nodes, adjacent tissues. Findings and caveats of the study: Tumor and nontumor repertoires were significantly more similar in luminal-like than in basal-like breast cancer. Tumor T cell lymph node origin was a supported hypothesis, not proven. Tumors had less TCR diversity than lymph nodes, more than nontumor tissue.

MiXCR, applied by TCRdb to the multiplex PCR reads, yields one record per CDR3 protein. The table records around 300,000 distinct CDR3 sequences, more than 30% of them present only once. This clonotype showed up many times. Its antigen remains unidentified. Axillary draining lymph nodes of breast cancer patients supplied the node samples. In germline, CDR1 is MNHNS, CDR2 SASEGT. The CDR3 is 15 amino acids. The V gene lost 1 base and the J gene lost 5 bases, with 14 bases spanning the gap. The TCR originated in a female donor with breast cancer. Some clones in this sample may be carry-over from other donors' samples. Source material: axillary lymph node tissue. The genes are TRBV6-1 and TRBJ2-5, with D uncertain. Here the CDR3 DNA reads TGTGCCAGCAGTGAAGACTTCCCAGTGGCGGAGACCCAGTACTTC. It codes for CASSEDFPVAETQYF.